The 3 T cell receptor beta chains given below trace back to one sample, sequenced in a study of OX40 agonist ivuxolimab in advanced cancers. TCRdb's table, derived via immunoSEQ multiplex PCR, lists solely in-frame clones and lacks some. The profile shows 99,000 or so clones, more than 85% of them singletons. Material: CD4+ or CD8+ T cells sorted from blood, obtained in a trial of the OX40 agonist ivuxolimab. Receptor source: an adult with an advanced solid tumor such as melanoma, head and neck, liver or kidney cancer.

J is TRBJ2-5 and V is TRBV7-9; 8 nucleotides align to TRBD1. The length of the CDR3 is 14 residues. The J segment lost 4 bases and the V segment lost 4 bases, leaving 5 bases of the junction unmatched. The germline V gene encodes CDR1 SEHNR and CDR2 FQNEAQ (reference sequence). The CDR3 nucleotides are TGTGCCAGCAGCTGGACAGGGTACGGAGAGACCCAGTACTTC. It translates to CASSWTGYGETQYF.

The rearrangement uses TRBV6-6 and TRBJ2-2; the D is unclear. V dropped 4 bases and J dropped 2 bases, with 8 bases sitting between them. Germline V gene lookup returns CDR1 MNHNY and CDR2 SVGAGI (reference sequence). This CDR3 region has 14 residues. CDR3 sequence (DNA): TGTGCCAGCAGTTGGCGCGAAAACACCGGGGAGCTGTTTTTT. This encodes CASSWRENTGELFF.

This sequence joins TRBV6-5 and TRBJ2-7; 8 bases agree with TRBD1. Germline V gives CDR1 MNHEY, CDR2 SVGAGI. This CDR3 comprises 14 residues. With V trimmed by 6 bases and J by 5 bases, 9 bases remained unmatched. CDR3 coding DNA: TGTGCCAGCAGCAAACAGGGGGAAGGTGACGAGCAGTACTTC. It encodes CASSKQGEGDEQYF.